The 28 T cell receptor beta chains below all came from one sample that was sequenced in a study of blood T cell repertoires in COVID-19. TCRdb's table, derived via immunoSEQ multiplex PCR, lists solely in-frame clones and lacks some. Seen here are 200,000 to 250,000 clones, 70% to 85% observed once, and the top ten hold approximately 1.9%. Sequenced material: peripheral blood. The source of these receptors is a woman of 80 years or more with acute or convalescent COVID-19.

J is TRBJ2-7 and V is TRBV28; 8 positions agree with TRBD1. The CDR3 contains 14 residues. With 5 bases clipped from V and 5 bases from J, the junction kept 8 bases outside the gene matches. From germline, CDR1 is MDHEN and CDR2 SYDVKM. CDR3 region: CASSPRQGSNEQYF. CDR3 sequence (DNA): TGTGCCAGCAGTCCCCGACAGGGGTCAAACGAGCAGTACTTC.

V is TRBV28 and J is TRBJ1-1, with 11 bases that match TRBD1. CDR1 MDHEN and CDR2 SYDVKM come from the germline V gene. Trimming cost V 3 bases and J 6 bases; bases outside gene matches: 6. The CDR3 is 15 residues long. The CDR3 region has the DNA TGTGCCAGCAGTTTTTTAGTGGGACAGGGGGCTGAAGCTTTCTTT. Its translation is CASSFLVGQGAEAFF.

The gene calls are TRBV4-1 and TRBJ2-4, with unresolved D. Germline CDR1 reads MGHRA; CDR2 reads YSYEKL. The CDR3 consists of 16 residues. Trimming cost V 0 bases and J 8 bases, with 17 bases left between them. CDR3 amino acids: CASSQDSSGRLDIQYF. The CDR3, as DNA: TGCGCCAGCAGCCAAGATTCTTCGGGTCGGTTGGACATTCAGTACTTC.

The gene calls are TRBV9 and TRBJ2-3, with a possible D match to TRBD2 (5 bases). Germline lookup yields CDR1 SGDLS and CDR2 YYNGEE. CDR3 length equals 14 residues. Trimming pared 0 bases from V and 4 bases from J, leaving 9 bases between. The CDR3 reads CASSVAARADTQYF. The DNA of the CDR3 is TGTGCCAGCAGCGTAGCGGCGCGGGCAGATACGCAGTATTTT. Supplemented by reference TRBV9 and TRBJ2-3, the full variable domain reads DSGVTQTPKHLITATGQRVTLRCSPRSGDLSVYWYQQSLDQGLQFLIQYYNGEERAKGNILERFSAQQFPDLHSELNLSSLELGDSALYFCASSVAARADTQYFGPGTRLTVL.

The V call is TRBV19, the J call TRBJ1-3; perhaps TRBD1 as D (6 bases). The V gene's germline CDR1 is LNHDA and CDR2 SQIVND (reference sequence). This CDR3 has 13 residues. V was pared by 8 bases and J by 4 bases, with 12 bases between. CDR3 amino acids: CASSPRGGNTIYF. CDR3 DNA sequence: TGTGCCAGTTCTCCCAGGGGCGGAAACACCATATATTTT.

The genes are TRBV5-1 and TRBJ2-5, with D maybe TRBD1 (6 bases). Germline assignment: CDR1 SGHRS and CDR2 YFSETQ. The CDR3 runs to 14 residues. Trimming left V 1 base short and J 1 base short, with 8 bases between. CDR3 bases: TGCGCCAGCAGCTTGAACAGGGCCCAAGAGACCCAGTACTTC. This translates into CASSLNRAQETQYF. Full variable domain (remainder filled in from reference TRBV5-1 and TRBJ2-5): KAGVTQTPRYLIKTRGQQVTLSCSPISGHRSVSWYQQTPGQGLQFLFEYFSETQRNKGNFPGRFSGRQFSNSRSEMNVSTLELGDSALYLCASSLNRAQETQYFGPGTRLLVL.

This chain connects TRBV5-4 to TRBJ2-7; D is possibly TRBD2 (5 bases). V shed 0 bases and J shed 1 base, with 17 bases lying between them. The CDR3 is made up of 17 amino acids. Per germline, CDR1 SGHNT and CDR2 YYREEE (reference sequence). The CDR3 nucleotides are TGTGCCAGCAGCTTGGGAGACGGGAACTCAAGATCCTACGAGCAGTACTTC. The encoded protein is CASSLGDGNSRSYEQYF.

The V and J genes are TRBV5-1 and TRBJ2-7; 7 bases agree with TRBD2. Losses at the gene ends were 0 bases for V and 4 bases for J; bases not matched to a gene: 10. This CDR3 has 16 residues. Germline CDR1 SGHRS, CDR2 YFSETQ. For the CDR3, the DNA is TGCGCCAGCAGCTTGGCTAGCGGAGCTCCTTATTACGAGCAGTACTTC. Amino acids: CASSLASGAPYYEQYF.

The V gene is TRBV7-8, the J gene TRBJ2-7; 8 positions match TRBD2. Losses at the gene ends were 0 bases for V and 6 bases for J; bases not matched to a gene: 7. Looked up from germline, CDR1 is SGHVS and CDR2 is FQNEAQ. The CDR3 is made up of 15 amino acids. DNA for the CDR3: TGTGCCAGCAGCTTAGCGCACAGCGGGAGTACCGAGCAGTACTTC. It codes for CASSLAHSGSTEQYF.

This chain joins TRBV27 and TRBJ1-6; D ambiguous. This CDR3 is 13 amino acids long. Germline CDR1 and CDR2: MNHEY and SMNVEV (reference sequence). The V end lost 5 bases, the J end lost 8 bases, and 10 bases lay between the germline ends. The CDR3 region has the DNA TGTGCCAGCAGTCCGAGAGGAGATTCACCCCTCCACTTT. Its protein product is CASSPRGDSPLHF.

The rearrangement joins TRBV14 to TRBJ2-1, with no clear D. V was cut by 1 base and J by 8 bases, with 9 bases left in between. The CDR3 spans 13 residues. Germline V gene lookup returns CDR1 SGHDN and CDR2 FVKESK. The CDR3 region has the DNA TGTGCCAGCAGCCAAGTCTCGGTCCATGAGCAGTTCTTC. Translation: CASSQVSVHEQFF.

The CDR3 reads CASTDDRVNTEAFF. CDR3 sequence (DNA): TGTGCCAGCACCGATGACAGGGTCAACACTGAAGCTTTCTTT. This chain connects TRBV6-5 to TRBJ1-1, with TRBD1 matching 7 bases. Germline CDR1 reads MNHEY; CDR2 reads SVGAGI. CDR3 length: 14 residues. V dropped 7 bases and J dropped 2; count of bases not matched to a gene: 7.

J is TRBJ1-2 and V is TRBV4-2; 8 bases match TRBD1. Germline V gene lookup returns CDR1 LGHNA and CDR2 YNFKEQ. The CDR3 consists of 15 residues. Germline trimming cut 0 bases from V and 4 bases from J; bases unmatched to any gene: 4. DNA for the CDR3: TGTGCCAGCAGCCAAGACGGACAGGGAATCTATGGCTACACCTTC. Its protein product is CASSQDGQGIYGYTF.

The chain links TRBV7-2 to TRBJ2-1, with a tentative D call TRBD2 (6 bases). The V and J ends lost 5 bases and 2 bases respectively, with 13 bases between them. The germline V gene encodes CDR1 SGHTA and CDR2 FQGNSA. This CDR3 is built from 15 residues. The DNA of the CDR3 is TGTGCCAGCAGCCAAGCTAGCGCTACCTACAATGAGCAGTTCTTC. Amino acids: CASSQASATYNEQFF.

The rearrangement uses TRBV14 and TRBJ1-2, with TRBD1 matching 10 bases. With 1 base clipped from V and 7 bases from J, the junction kept 9 bases outside the gene matches. CDR1 and CDR2 from the germline V gene are SGHDN and FVKESK. The length of the CDR3 is 16 residues. The DNA of the CDR3 is TGTGCCAGCAGCCAAGTCTTTGACAGGGGGCAAGGTGGCTACACCTTC. Translating it yields CASSQVFDRGQGGYTF.

This clone was recorded only once. The CDR3 bases are TGTGCCACCAGCAGAGGGGTAGCGGGAAGCCTGAACACCGGGGAGCTGTTTTTT. Its translation: CATSRGVAGSLNTGELFF. The V and J genes are TRBV15 and TRBJ2-2; TRBD2 matches 8 bases. With V trimmed by 1 base and J by 1 base, 8 bases remained unmatched. The CDR3 length is 18 residues. Germline V CDR1 and CDR2: LNHNV, YYDKDF (reference sequence).

V gene TRBV27 combines with J gene TRBJ1-2; D uncertain. The V end was cut by 0 bases, the J end by 8 bases, with 13 bases between. The CDR3 length is 14 residues. From germline, CDR1 is MNHEY and CDR2 SMNVEV (reference sequence). CDR3 DNA: TGTGCCAGCAGTTTATCGGTCGACTCGAGAGGCTACACCTTC. Protein product: CASSLSVDSRGYTF.

DNA of the CDR3: TGTGCCAGCAGCTTAGCCCAGACTAGCGGGTGGAACACCGGGGAGCTGTTTTTT. It yields the protein CASSLAQTSGWNTGELFF. The chain recombines TRBV7-9 with TRBJ2-2, with 10 bases aligning to TRBD2. The CDR3 is 18 residues long. Trimming removed 0 bases from V and 1 base from J; junction bases left unmatched: 5. The germline gives CDR1 SEHNR, CDR2 FQNEAQ (reference sequence).

V usage is TRBV5-6 and J usage is TRBJ2-3, with a tentative D call TRBD2 (5 bases). Germline V gene sequence: CDR1 SGHDT, CDR2 YYEEEE. V lost 0 bases and J 2 bases, leaving 10 bases between the germline ends. The CDR3 spans 15 residues. In DNA form, the CDR3 reads TGTGCCAGCAGCTTGGGGGGAGTATACACAGATACGCAGTATTTT. This encodes CASSLGGVYTDTQYF.

This clone was recorded only once. The rearrangement links TRBV9 to TRBJ1-5; 10 bases fit TRBD1. The CDR3 loop spans 15 amino acids. V lost 0 bases and J lost 4; bases outside the gene matches: 1. The V gene's germline CDR1 is SGDLS and CDR2 YYNGEE. This chain's CDR3 is CASSVGDRGNQPQHF. In nucleotides, the CDR3 is TGTGCCAGCAGCGTAGGGGACAGGGGTAATCAGCCCCAGCATTTT. Drawing the rest from reference TRBV9 and TRBJ1-5, the complete variable domain is DSGVTQTPKHLITATGQRVTLRCSPRSGDLSVYWYQQSLDQGLQFLIQYYNGEERAKGNILERFSAQQFPDLHSELNLSSLELGDSALYFCASSVGDRGNQPQHFGDGTRLSIL.

The chain joins TRBV19 to TRBJ1-2; D is perhaps TRBD1 (6 bases). Germline values: CDR1 LNHDA, CDR2 SQIVND (reference sequence). The CDR3 has 14 amino acids. Between the trimmed V and J ends, which lost 4 bases and 3 bases, there was a span of 12 bases. Written as DNA, the CDR3 is TGTGCCAGTAGTACGACAGGCGTTTACTATGGCTACACCTTC. This sequence encodes CASSTTGVYYGYTF.

The chain recombines TRBV18 with TRBJ1-2; D might be TRBD1 (5 bases). The germline CDR1 and CDR2 sequences are KGHSH and LQKENI. The CDR3 runs to 15 residues. The V end was cut by 1 base, the J end by 8 bases, with 17 bases between. CDR3 DNA sequence: TGTGCCAGCTCACCACTAGTCGGGGGATCTGCCGGCTACACCTTC. It codes for CASSPLVGGSAGYTF.

V and J are TRBV3-1 (or the pseudogene TRBV3-2) and TRBJ2-1, with TRBD2 matching over 7 bases. The CDR3 sequence is 19 residues long. Germline CDR1 reads LGHDT; CDR2 reads YNNKEL (reference sequence). V lost 0 bases and J lost 6; bases outside the gene matches: 17. CDR3 DNA: TGTGCCAGCAGCCAAGACGAAGAGAGCCTAGCGGAGAGGGTCAATGAGCAGTTCTTC. This gives the protein CASSQDEESLAERVNEQFF.

The chain is built from TRBV2 and TRBJ1-1, with D perhaps matching TRBD1 (5 bases). The germline V gene encodes CDR1 SNHLY and CDR2 FYNNEI. Trimming shortened V by 6 bases and J by 4 bases, and 15 bases separated the two germline ends. The CDR3 extends over 14 amino acids. The CDR3 bases are TGTGCCAGCAGACGCGGGCAGGGAGGCACTGAAGCTTTCTTT. Its protein product is CASRRGQGGTEAFF.

The rearrangement uses TRBV9 and TRBJ2-5; maybe TRBD1 (5 bases). This CDR3 spans 13 amino acids. Germline CDR1 reads SGDLS; CDR2 reads YYNGEE. Trimming shortened V by 1 base and J by 4 bases, and 8 bases separated the two germline ends. The CDR3 here is CASSVLGPETQYF. The CDR3 bases are TGTGCCAGCAGCGTACTGGGGCCAGAGACCCAGTACTTC. The full variable domain, completed using reference TRBV9 and TRBJ2-5, is DSGVTQTPKHLITATGQRVTLRCSPRSGDLSVYWYQQSLDQGLQFLIQYYNGEERAKGNILERFSAQQFPDLHSELNLSSLELGDSALYFCASSVLGPETQYFGPGTRLLVL.

The chain joins TRBV19 to TRBJ2-1, with a tentative D call TRBD1 (6 bases). With 3 bases removed from V and 4 bases from J, the gap between germline ends came to 7 bases. CDR3 length: 13 amino acids. The germline V gene has CDR1 LNHDA and CDR2 SQIVND (reference sequence). The CDR3 nucleotides read TGTGCCAGTAGTATCCAGGGGTACAATGAGCAGTTCTTC. The encoded protein is CASSIQGYNEQFF. Variable domain in full (rest from reference TRBV19 and TRBJ2-1): DGGITQSPKYLFRKEGQNVTLSCEQNLNHDAMYWYRQDPGQGLRLIYYSQIVNDFQKGDIAEGYSVSREKKESFPLTVTSAQKNPTAFYLCASSIQGYNEQFFGPGTRLTVL.

The CDR3 region has the DNA TGTGCCATCTTCACAGCGGCCTATGGCTACACCTTC. It yields the protein CAIFTAAYGYTF. The gene calls are TRBV7-8 and TRBJ1-2, with no clear D. CDR1 SGHVS and CDR2 FQNEAQ come from the germline V gene. Trimming took 10 bases from V and 4 from J, leaving 13 bases between them. There are 12 residues in the CDR3.

This clone has more than one count but fewer than ten. The chain carries TRBV6-6 and TRBJ1-5; D remains unclear. Germline V gene data show CDR1 as MNHNY and CDR2 as SVGAGI (reference sequence). V was cut by 6 bases and J by 1 base, with 10 bases left in between. This CDR3 comprises 14 residues. As DNA, the CDR3 is TGTGCCAGCAGATCCCAGGTGAGCAATCAGCCCCAGCATTTT. It translates to CASRSQVSNQPQHF.